Following are 25 T cell receptor beta chains from one sample sequenced in a study of OX40 agonist ivuxolimab in advanced cancers. Here immunoSEQ multiplex PCR was the method, and the copy in TCRdb shows in-frame clones only, minus some. This sample carries about 69,000 clones, roughly nine tenths of them seen once, and the ten largest clones take 0.25% to 0.3%. This material consisted of CD4+ or CD8+ T cells sorted from blood, taken in a trial of the OX40 agonist ivuxolimab. Receptors were obtained from an adult with an advanced solid tumor such as melanoma, head and neck, liver or kidney cancer.

CDR3 amino acids: CASSLKAWGLAGVRNEQFF. CDR3 sequence (DNA): TGTGCCAGCAGCTTGAAGGCCTGGGGTCTAGCGGGGGTTCGCAATGAGCAGTTCTTC. The genes are TRBV5-8 and TRBJ2-1, with 10 bases lining up with TRBD2. The germline gives CDR1 SGHTS, CDR2 YDEGEE. V was clipped by 1 base and J by 6 bases; unmatched bases: 16. This CDR3 spans 19 amino acids.

The rearrangement joins TRBV27 to TRBJ2-5; 9 nucleotides line up with TRBD1. After removal of 4 bases from V and 5 bases from J, the junction contained 8 bases not matched to a gene. There are 15 residues in the CDR3. The germline V gene has CDR1 MNHEY and CDR2 SMNVEV (reference sequence). The CDR3 nucleotides are TGTGCCAGCAGTTCTCCGGGACAGGGTGGGGAGACCCAGTACTTC. Encoded protein: CASSSPGQGGETQYF.

The chain links TRBV7-8 to TRBJ2-5, with 8 positions matching TRBD1. CDR3 length: 17 amino acids. The germline CDR1 and CDR2 sequences are SGHVS and FQNEAQ. The J segment lost 0 bases and the V segment lost 4 bases, leaving 10 bases of the junction unmatched. This CDR3 is CASSSNTGGSYQETQYF. CDR3 bases: TGTGCCAGCAGCTCAAATACAGGGGGATCGTACCAAGAGACCCAGTACTTC.

As concerns this clone: Other DNA sequences in this specimen translate into the identical CDR3. The chain carries TRBV18 and TRBJ2-5; TRBD1 aligns across 7 bases. The V gene's germline CDR1 is KGHSH and CDR2 LQKENI. The ends lost 1 base at V and 2 bases at J; junction bases unmatched: 1. This CDR3 has 14 residues. The CDR3 DNA follows: TGTGCCAGCTCACCACGGACAGGACAAGAGACCCAGTACTTC. This translates into CASSPRTGQETQYF.

The chain joins TRBV6-4 to TRBJ2-1, with 13 nucleotides matching TRBD2. CDR1 MRHNA and CDR2 SNTAGT come from the germline V gene. The CDR3 is 14 residues long. J was trimmed by 8 bases and V by 10 bases; bases with no gene match: 8. CDR3 protein: CATGTSGNIDEQFF. The CDR3, as DNA: TGTGCCACCGGGACTAGCGGGAATATCGATGAGCAGTTCTTC.

The CDR3 nucleotides are TGTGCCAGTCCCGAGCGGGGCTCCTACGAGCAGTACTTC. This codes for CASPERGSYEQYF. The chain is built from TRBV19 and TRBJ2-7; TRBD2 matches 7 bases. CDR3 length equals 13 residues. V shed 8 bases and J 0 bases; nucleotides not matched to a gene: 4. Germline CDR1 LNHDA, CDR2 SQIVND (reference sequence).

This CDR3 is CASSSGRANYGYTF. The CDR3 DNA reads TGTGCCAGTAGCTCGGGACGGGCGAACTATGGCTACACCTTC. The J gene is TRBJ1-2, the V gene TRBV19; tentative D call: TRBD1 (5 bases). V was clipped by 6 bases and J by 2 bases, with 13 bases between them. The CDR3 consists of 14 residues. Germline V lookup: CDR1 LNHDA, CDR2 SQIVND (reference sequence).

The rearrangement uses TRBV9 and TRBJ1-2, with a tentative D call TRBD1 (5 bases). This CDR3 is 13 amino acids long. V was trimmed by 4 bases and J by 1 base, leaving 8 bases between them. The germline V gene has CDR1 SGDLS and CDR2 YYNGEE. The CDR3 spells CASSSGFNYGYTF. The CDR3 DNA sequence: TGTGCCAGCAGCTCAGGGTTTAACTATGGCTACACCTTC.

This clone was counted once. The chain has TRBV6-1 and TRBJ1-3, with D possibly TRBD1 on 5 matching bases. With 5 bases removed from V and 0 bases from J, the gap between germline ends came to 8 bases. CDR3 length: 14 residues. From germline, CDR1 is MNHNS and CDR2 SASEGT. The CDR3 sequence: CASSSDSSGNTIYF. The CDR3 DNA is TGTGCCAGCAGTTCAGACAGCTCTGGAAACACCATATATTTT.

This clone occurred once. This chain uses TRBV4-2 with TRBJ2-7; D is unresolved. The CDR3 spans 15 residues. The V gene lost 0 bases and the J gene lost 3 bases, with 12 bases spanning the gap. Per germline, CDR1 LGHNA and CDR2 YNFKEQ. The CDR3 protein is CASSQEKADFYEQYF. The CDR3 bases are TGTGCCAGCAGCCAAGAGAAAGCCGATTTCTACGAGCAGTACTTC.

The chain recombines TRBV30 with TRBJ1-1, with TRBD1 matching over 10 bases. The CDR3 is 14 amino acids. Trimming at V came to 5 bases and at J to 11 bases, leaving 14 bases not matched to a gene. Germline loops: CDR1 GTSNPN, CDR2 SVGIG (reference sequence). The DNA for the CDR3 is TGTGCCTGGCGGACAGGGGGTTCCTCCGGATGGGCTTTCTTT. Amino acid sequence: CAWRTGGSSGWAFF.

The rearrangement uses TRBV9 and TRBJ2-5, with D maybe TRBD1 (6 bases). Trimming shortened V by 3 bases and J by 5 bases, and 17 bases separated the two germline ends. CDR1 and CDR2 (germline): SGDLS, YYNGEE. The CDR3 has 15 residues. This chain's CDR3 is CASSAGNRVWETQYF. The CDR3 DNA follows: TGTGCCAGCAGCGCCGGGAACAGGGTTTGGGAGACCCAGTACTTC.

This clone was seen more than once but under ten times. This rearrangement joins TRBV19 to TRBJ1-5; maybe TRBD1 (6 bases). CDR1 and CDR2 from the germline V gene are LNHDA and SQIVND (reference sequence). With 6 bases removed from V and 8 bases from J, the gap between germline ends came to 14 bases. This CDR3 region has 13 residues. CDR3 coding DNA: TGTGCCAGTAGCCAAACAGGGAGCGAGCCCCAGCATTTT. Translation gives CASSQTGSEPQHF.

The V and J genes are TRBV27 and TRBJ2-2, with 12 nucleotides matching TRBD2. The CDR3 runs to 18 residues. Germline loops: CDR1 MNHEY, CDR2 SMNVEV (reference sequence). The V and J ends lost 2 bases and 4 bases, in that order; junction bases with no gene match: 8. The CDR3 DNA reads as TGTGCCAGCAGTTTACGGGGGCTAGCGGGAGGGCCCACCGGGGAGCTGTTTTTT. Translating gives CASSLRGLAGGPTGELFF.

V usage is TRBV5-1 and J usage is TRBJ2-7, with 9 bases matching TRBD1. Trimming took 2 bases from V and 3 from J; bases not matched to a gene: 12. The CDR3 is 17 residues long. CDR1 is SGHRS and CDR2 is YFSETQ in the germline V gene. CDR3 bases: TGCGCCAGCAGCTTTACTTCCGGGACAGGGAACGTCTACGAGCAGTACTTC. Encoded protein: CASSFTSGTGNVYEQYF.

The chain has TRBV10-2 and TRBJ2-5; maybe TRBD1 (5 bases). The CDR3 length is 13 residues. V lost 6 bases and J lost 7, with 15 bases in between. Germline-derived CDR1 and CDR2 are WSHSY and SAAADI. CDR3 region: CASRITGPGTQYF. The CDR3 region has the DNA TGCGCCAGCAGGATAACAGGTCCGGGGACCCAGTACTTC.

This chain joins TRBV9 and TRBJ1-5; 7 nucleotides align to TRBD1. CDR1 and CDR2 from the germline V gene are SGDLS and YYNGEE. The CDR3 has 14 amino acids. V lost 3 bases to trimming and J lost 7 bases; unmatched junction nucleotides: 7. The CDR3 DNA reads TGTGCCAGCAGCGCTTCAGGGGGGAGACAGCCCCAGCATTTT. Its translation: CASSASGGRQPQHF.

The chain couples TRBV4-1 to TRBJ1-2, with D unclear. The V and J ends lost 0 bases and 4 bases respectively, with 9 bases between them. Per the germline V gene, CDR1 is MGHRA and CDR2 is YSYEKL. The CDR3 length is 14 residues. CDR3 in DNA: TGCGCCAGCAGCCAAGATGTCCCAGTCTATGGCTACACCTTC. Its translation: CASSQDVPVYGYTF.

This rearrangement joins TRBV7-7 to TRBJ2-1, with a tentative D call TRBD2 (5 bases). CDR3 length equals 14 residues. Germline CDR1 is SSHAT and CDR2 is FNYEAQ (reference sequence). The CDR3 sequence is CASASSSSYNEQFF. CDR3 sequence (DNA): TGTGCTAGCGCCAGCTCTAGCTCCTACAATGAGCAGTTCTTC.

The chain combines TRBV10-3 with TRBJ2-1, with 8 positions matching TRBD2. CDR1 ENHRY and CDR2 SYGVKD come from the germline V gene. This CDR3 spans 13 amino acids. Trimming removed 7 bases from V and 7 bases from J; junction bases left unmatched: 6. The CDR3 DNA reads TGTGCCATCAACAGCGGGAGTCGAAATGAGCAGTTCTTC. Translated: CAINSGSRNEQFF.

This chain connects TRBV7-9 to TRBJ1-2, with TRBD1 matching over 9 bases. Looked up from germline, CDR1 is SEHNR and CDR2 is FQNEAQ (reference sequence). This CDR3 is 14 amino acids long. V trimming: 3 bases; J trimming: 2 bases; junction bases outside the gene matches: 1. The CDR3 region is CASSLTGGNYGYTF. CDR3 coding DNA: TGTGCCAGCAGCTTGACAGGGGGAAACTATGGCTACACCTTC.

This clone has just one count. J is TRBJ2-2 and V is TRBV10-3; TRBD2 agrees at 9 bases. Germline V CDR1 and CDR2: ENHRY, SYGVKD. V shed 10 bases, J shed 3 bases, and the junction held 3 bases outside the gene matches. This CDR3 comprises 13 residues. The CDR3 nucleotides read TGTGCCACCATAGCGGGAGACACCGGGGAGCTGTTTTTT. Its translation is CATIAGDTGELFF.

The rearrangement uses TRBV5-4 and TRBJ2-5, with D perhaps matching TRBD1 or TRBD2 (5 bases each). The CDR3 spans 14 residues. V was clipped by 2 bases and J by 5 bases, with 13 bases between them. CDR1 is SGHNT, CDR2 YYREEE, per germline (reference sequence). In DNA, the CDR3 is TGTGCCAGCAGCTTTTTCCCAGGGAGCGAGACCCAGTACTTC. This sequence encodes CASSFFPGSETQYF.

The chain joins TRBV18 to TRBJ2-7; 7 bases are shared with TRBD2. V shed 1 base and J 6 bases; nucleotides not matched to a gene: 6. The germline CDR1 and CDR2 sequences are KGHSH and LQKENI. CDR3 length: 14 amino acids. CDR3 residues: CASSPRRENPEQYF. In nucleotides, the CDR3 is TGTGCCAGCTCACCACGGCGGGAGAACCCCGAGCAGTACTTC.

Within the sample, this clone is medium-sized (0.01 to 0.1%). This chain joins TRBV9 and TRBJ2-7, with 7 bases fitting TRBD1. The CDR3 extends over 15 amino acids. V was pared by 4 bases and J by 6 bases, with 13 bases of the junction left unmatched. CDR1 and CDR2 from the germline V gene are SGDLS and YYNGEE. As DNA, the CDR3 is TGTGCCAGCAGCCCCCGCCCGGACAGGCCCATCGAGCAGTACTTC. Translated, it gives CASSPRPDRPIEQYF.